The text below deals with one TCR beta chain. As yet, its antigen is unknown. Germline lookup yields CDR1 DFQATT and CDR2 SNEGSKA (reference sequence). V was clipped by 5 bases and J by 1 base, with 8 bases between them. This CDR3 spans 13 amino acids. This sample was taken from a study of post-analysis software for immune sequencing data. Study summary: Several disease courses (relapsing-remitting, secondary progressive and progressive-relapsing) of multiple sclerosis were included.

Findings and caveats of the study: Patients used several TRBV segments, including TRBV5-6, TRBV5-1 and TRBV20-1, more often than controls. Significantly decreased normalized Chao1 diversity was recorded for multiple sclerosis patients relative to controls. Same-batch preparations were strongly co-clustered by F measure.

Tagging with unique molecular identifiers was a feature of the TCR beta cDNA libraries. There were roughly 1 to 11 million T cells, and roughly 0.5 million cDNA molecules came from them. TCRdb re-called the PCR reads through MiXCR, storing one row per CDR3 protein. The table lists 700,000 to 900,000 distinct CDR3 sequences, around 45% of them singletons. The J gene is TRBJ2-2, the V gene TRBV20-1; D call uncertain. The TCR sequence derives from a girl under 18 with multiple sclerosis. The material sequenced was blood. The CDR3 sequence is CSAPDRNTGELFF. The CDR3 DNA sequence: TGCAGTGCTCCCGACCGGAACACCGGGGAGCTGTTTTTT.